The TCR beta chain under discussion was sequenced for a study of blood T cell repertoires in COVID-19 (dated by TCRdb to 2018 to 2020). Broadly, across the study: Collaborator samples came from the United States, Italy and Spain and covered acute and convalescent phases of COVID-19. The samples were drawn from the first 160 participants of the ongoing ImmuneRACE study and from 1,254 subjects provided by 6 global collaborators. Subjects who had been exposed to COVID-19, were actively infected with it, or had recovered from it provided the deeply sampled blood TCRbeta repertoires that made up the dataset. Where HLA class I and class II types were available, the types were taken from metadata supplied by the sample provider, not from assay-based typing. The sample metadata nearly always contained a de-identified subject ID, COVID-19 status, age in years and sex. The material from the prospective study consisted of cDNA or gDNA derived from T cells, B-cell-depleted T cells, or PBMCs. The repertoires were released in a freely available public database intended as a resource for research on the immune response to SARS-CoV-2. Study-wide conclusions, independent of this receptor: How much clinical and demographic metadata was included differed by source and by participant, and the metadata was provided uncurated.

In the prospective study, participants were roughly 18 to 95 years old, resided in 24 geographic areas of the United States, and were enrolled through a virtual design. Cohort assignment in the prospective study relied on participant-reported clinical history from a screening survey and a study questionnaire. ImmuneRACE Cohort 3 recovered participants were defined by two consecutive negative NP/OP PCR tests, healthcare professional clearance, or symptom resolution. In the prospective study, whole blood, serum and a nasopharyngeal or oropharyngeal swab were collected from each participant by mobile phlebotomists. Additional blood draws and questionnaires over an approximately 2-month period could optionally be provided by prospective study participants. Prospective study blood samples were shipped either frozen or at room temperature before DNA extraction. This clone has just one count. Its specific antigen is unknown. Per-base qualities were not stored, and no clone one base away is much larger.

The CDR3 goes from the cysteine to the phenylalanine over 14 residues. Just CDR3 DNA is preserved here, 42 bases in frame from base 1. CDR1 and CDR2, per the germline V gene (reference sequence), are LNHDA and SQIVND. V gives up 3 bases and J gives up 3 bases, and the segment between their germline ends measures 11 bases. The immunoSEQ Assay, a bias-controlled multiplex PCR, was used to amplify TCRbeta CDR3 regions from genomic DNA. The original pipeline was this. Nucleated cell counts per sample were estimated from amplification of reference gene primers within the assay. Sequence reads were collapsed and filtered to measure the absolute abundance of every unique TCRbeta CDR3 rearrangement. For each sample, productive Simpson clonality was calculated as the square root of Simpson's diversity index over productive rearrangements. This is the immuneACCESS table as TCRdb keeps it, with only in-frame sequences that have V and J called. A part of the clones is gone; compared with another copy, unresolved V genes explain less than half, and the rest is unexplained. V, J and clone size reflect that table, while D and trimming were determined from the DNA. The sample table contains under 300,000 clones; only one count was recorded for 70% to 90% of them. 1% of the sample rests with the top ten.

The sequence was obtained from a woman in her twenties or thirties who had recovered from COVID-19. Specimen: PBMCs or T cells enriched from blood (not recorded which). The chain is made from TRBV19 and TRBJ1-2; the D gene is perhaps TRBD1, on 6 matching bases. CDR3 region: CASSMGGLYYGYTF. The DNA reads as follows: TGTGCCAGTAGTATGGGGGGGCTCTACTATGGCTACACCTTC.